The entry below gives a single T cell receptor (beta chain) sequence along with its context. CD4+ cells yielded CD45RA+ naive and CD45RA-negative memory subsets. The source of the sample is a study of shared clonotypes between healthy human individuals. This CDR3 comprises 15 residues. The V end was cut by 2 bases, the J end by 8 bases, with 20 bases between. Germline CDR1 is SGHRS and CDR2 is YFSETQ. TCRdb keeps only in-frame clones here, not all; method: immunoSEQ multiplex PCR. The sample consists of about 1.5 million clones, nearly 99% of them appearing once. The TCR was taken from a young man in good health. The sequenced sample consisted of naive CD4+ T cells sorted from blood. The sample's subset: CD45RA+ positively selected. This chain connects TRBV5-1 to TRBJ2-7, with D possibly TRBD2 on 5 matching bases. The CDR3 here is CASSFVEAAGVQQYF. The CDR3 DNA follows: TGCGCCAGCAGCTTTGTTGAGGCAGCCGGGGTACAGCAGTACTTC.